This T cell receptor beta chain was observed in a study of CD8+ T cells in alopecia areata. A single count supports this clone. Its antigen remains unknown. Sample treatment: oral pan-JAK inhibitor, 5-10 mg twice daily. Notes on the study in general: Tofacitinib significantly decreased scalp clonality and expanded CD8+ clones among top 100.

TCR sequencing used cDNA made by reverse transcription of extracted RNA. The table came from immunoSEQ multiplex PCR; TCRdb's copy has only in-frame clones and leaves some out. The table lists under 350,000 clones, roughly 60% of them singletons. The CDR3 has 15 residues. Trimming removed 6 bases from V and 2 bases from J, with 17 bases in between. Germline lookup yields CDR1 MGHRA and CDR2 YSYEKL. The sequence derives from a human donor with alopecia areata. This specimen consisted of CD4+ T cells sorted from blood, obtained at week 24, from a patient treated with tofacitinib. V and J are TRBV4-1 and TRBJ2-7, with D perhaps TRBD1 or TRBD2 (5 bases each). The chain's CDR3 is CASRAGLRVAYEQYF. CDR3 nucleotides: TGCGCCAGCAGAGCAGGGTTGAGGGTGGCCTACGAGCAGTACTTC.